This TCR beta chain was identified in a study of T cells in localized non-small cell lung cancer. Study results and caveats: Longer overall survival associated with higher blood T cell density; shorter survival with higher adjacent-lung clonality.

There are 14 residues in the CDR3. The V and J ends lost 5 bases and 8 bases, in that order; junction bases with no gene match: 6. Germline V lookup: CDR1 SGHTA, CDR2 FQGNSA. This table comes from immunoSEQ multiplex PCR, and its TCRdb copy is limited to in-frame clones, with some not included. The sample includes fewer than 90,000 clones, 70% to 90% of them seen just once. Notes on this clone: No antigen is known for it.

The source was peripheral blood, collected before any cancer treatment. The chain combines TRBV7-2 with TRBJ1-2; the match to TRBD1 covers 12 bases. The sequence was obtained from a man between 40 and 70 years old with stage I lung adenocarcinoma. CDR3 DNA sequence: TGTGCCAGCAGCCCCTCCGGGACAGGGGGCGGCTACACCTTC. Protein product: CASSPSGTGGGYTF.